Listed below are T cell receptor beta chains from one sample, sequenced in a study of memory CD8 T cells in hepatitis C reinfection. TCRdb's table, derived via immunoSEQ multiplex PCR, lists solely in-frame clones and lacks some. The data hold approximately 46,000 clones, with roughly 89% observed a single time. Sequencing was carried out using naive CD8+ T cells sorted from blood. These receptors were obtained from a young man with hepatitis C virus infection. Both conserved end residues are part of each CDR3. D genes are given only for firm matches. For some rows the clone size is stated as once, few or many, or as a class when expanded; others skip it.

clone_size	j_call	v_call	cdr3_length	d_call	cdr3_aa	cdr3_nt
NA	TRBJ2-3	TRBV2	13	TRBD2	CASISGSTDTQYF	TGTGCCAGCATTAGCGGGAGCACAGATACGCAGTATTTT
NA	TRBJ2-1	TRBV29-1	15	TRBD2	CSALGLAGGFDEQFF	TGCAGCGCTCTGGGACTAGCGGGAGGGTTTGATGAGCAGTTCTTC
NA	TRBJ2-2	TRBV6-6	15	NA	CASTTSLERTGELFF	TGTGCCAGCACTACTAGCCTGGAGAGGACCGGGGAGCTGTTTTTT
NA	TRBJ2-3	TRBV4-1	13	NA	CASSQSDQDTQYF	TGCGCCAGCAGCCAGAGCGACCAAGATACGCAGTATTTT
NA	TRBJ2-1	TRBV27	13	NA	CASSFSGLNEQFF	TGTGCCAGCAGCTTCAGCGGCCTAAATGAGCAGTTCTTC
once	TRBJ2-1	TRBV9	18	TRBD2	CASSVALAGGPGSYEQFF	TGTGCCAGCAGCGTAGCGTTAGCGGGAGGTCCAGGTTCGTATGAGCAGTTCTTC
once	TRBJ2-1	TRBV2	13	NA	CASSVFGLNEQFF	TGTGCCAGCAGTGTTTTCGGTCTTAATGAGCAGTTCTTC
once	TRBJ2-2	TRBV9	15	TRBD1	CASSDRGTNTGELFF	TGTGCCAGCAGCGACAGGGGAACGAACACCGGGGAGCTGTTTTTT
few	TRBJ1-6	TRBV2	15	NA	CASSEGPRASGALHF	TGTGCCAGCAGTGAAGGTCCCAGGGCATCAGGGGCCCTCCACTTT
NA	TRBJ1-1	TRBV4-3	14	TRBD1	CASSQKTGITEAFF	TGCGCCAGCAGCCAAAAGACAGGGATCACTGAAGCTTTCTTT
NA	TRBJ2-1	TRBV15	20	TRBD2	CATSRDLVASGRAESNEQFF	TGTGCCACCAGCAGAGATTTAGTAGCCAGCGGGAGGGCCGAGAGCAATGAGCAGTTCTTC
NA	TRBJ2-3	TRBV7-2	15	NA	CASSLVDSSTDTQYF	TGTGCCAGCAGCTTAGTGGACAGCAGCACAGATACGCAGTATTTT
NA	TRBJ2-3	TRBV7-6	15	TRBD2	CASSLTGGYTDTQYF	TGTGCCAGCAGCTTAACGGGAGGATACACAGATACGCAGTATTTT
NA	TRBJ2-1	TRBV29-1	14	NA	CSVDFGEGYNEQFF	TGCAGCGTTGACTTCGGGGAAGGCTACAATGAGCAGTTCTTC
NA	TRBJ1-1	TRBV10-1	16	NA	CASSVTGSPLDTEAFF	TGCGCCAGCAGTGTAACCGGGAGCCCTTTGGACACTGAAGCTTTCTTT
NA	TRBJ2-2	TRBV27	14	TRBD2	CASSSLAGSGELFF	TGTGCCAGCAGTTCCCTAGCGGGGAGCGGGGAGCTGTTTTTT
NA	TRBJ2-1	TRBV19	15	TRBD2	CASSTSSGSHNEQFF	TGTGCCAGTAGTACCTCTAGCGGGAGCCACAATGAGCAGTTCTTC
NA	TRBJ1-2	TRBV29-1	14	TRBD1	CSVETGGINYGYTF	TGCAGCGTTGAAACAGGGGGCATCAACTATGGCTACACCTTC
few	TRBJ1-4	TRBV6-6	16	NA	CASSTFRTATNEKLFF	TGTGCCAGCAGCACGTTCCGTACTGCAACTAATGAAAAACTGTTTTTT
few	TRBJ2-2	TRBV28	11	NA	CASSPAGELFF	TGTGCCAGCTCTCCCGCCGGGGAGCTGTTTTTT
NA	TRBJ2-2	TRBV19	13	TRBD1	CAGQGESTGELFF	TGTGCCGGACAGGGTGAGAGCACCGGGGAGCTGTTTTTT
NA	TRBJ1-6	TRBV7-8	18	TRBD1	CASSSGTGGQDYNSPLHF	TGTGCCAGCAGCTCAGGGACAGGGGGCCAAGACTATAATTCACCCCTCCACTTT
NA	TRBJ1-3	TRBV14	22	TRBD1	CASSQEPVARLWGQGSGNTIYF	TGTGCCAGCAGCCAAGAACCAGTCGCACGCCTCTGGGGACAGGGTTCAGGAAACACCATATATTTT
NA	TRBJ2-1	TRBV7-9	16	NA	CASSSTLAGGYNEQFF	TGTGCCAGCAGCTCAACCCTAGCAGGAGGATACAATGAGCAGTTCTTC
NA	TRBJ2-1	TRBV19	15	NA	CASSMTGVSYNEQFF	TGTGCCAGTAGTATGACGGGGGTGAGCTACAATGAGCAGTTCTTC
few	TRBJ1-1	TRBV5-6	11	NA	CASSLAAEAFF	TGTGCCAGCAGCTTGGCGGCTGAAGCTTTCTTT
NA	TRBJ1-2	TRBV27	15	TRBD1	CASGDRGLPNYGYTF	TGTGCCAGTGGGGACAGGGGGCTTCCTAACTATGGCTACACCTTC
NA	TRBJ2-3	TRBV11-2	16	NA	CASSSLLRSSTDTQYF	TGTGCCAGCAGCTCCTTACTGCGGTCCAGCACAGATACGCAGTATTTT
NA	TRBJ2-5	TRBV7-9	17	TRBD2	CASSSPLAGGIQETQYF	TGTGCCAGCAGCTCACCACTAGCGGGGGGAATCCAAGAGACCCAGTACTTC
NA	TRBJ2-7	TRBV29-1	12	NA	CSVEDGRDEQYF	TGCAGCGTTGAAGATGGGCGGGACGAGCAGTACTTC
NA	TRBJ2-1	TRBV6-1	16	TRBD1	CASSEARDRAYNEQFF	TGTGCCAGCAGTGAAGCGCGGGACAGGGCATACAATGAGCAGTTCTTC
NA	TRBJ1-2	TRBV5-1	18	TRBD1	CASSLASRTDRSNYGYTF	TGCGCCAGCAGCTTGGCTTCTCGAACGGACAGGTCTAACTATGGCTACACCTTC
NA	TRBJ2-2	TRBV5-1	15	NA	CASTPLGPGTGELFF	TGCGCCAGCACCCCTTTGGGGCCAGGGACCGGGGAGCTGTTTTTT
NA	TRBJ2-1	TRBV27	14	TRBD2	CASRTSGRDNEQFF	TGTGCCAGCAGGACTAGCGGGAGGGATAATGAGCAGTTCTTC
NA	TRBJ2-2	TRBV11-3	15	TRBD1	CASSPWTGSAGELFF	TGTGCCAGCAGCCCCTGGACAGGGTCGGCCGGGGAGCTGTTTTTT
NA	TRBJ1-2	TRBV13	17	TRBD1	CASSLGTELLGADGYTF	TGTGCCAGCAGCCTAGGGACAGAGCTCCTAGGGGCGGATGGCTACACCTTC
once	TRBJ2-3	TRBV28	20	TRBD2	CASSSPPGLAGGPSTDTQYF	TGTGCCAGCAGTTCACCTCCGGGACTAGCGGGAGGGCCGAGCACAGATACGCAGTATTTT
NA	TRBJ2-1	TRBV5-1	14	NA	CASSLGQGINEQFF	TGCGCCAGCAGCTTGGGGCAGGGGATTAATGAGCAGTTCTTC
NA	TRBJ1-1	TRBV30	14	NA	CAWSVGLANTEAFF	TGTGCCTGGAGTGTGGGACTGGCGAACACTGAAGCTTTCTTT
NA	TRBJ2-2	TRBV6-5	16	TRBD2	CASSWGLALDTGELFF	TGTGCCAGCAGTTGGGGACTAGCTCTCGACACCGGGGAGCTGTTTTTT
NA	TRBJ1-2	TRBV28	11	TRBD1	CASRGTDGYTF	TGTGCCAGCAGGGGGACAGATGGCTACACCTTC
NA	TRBJ2-7	TRBV28	13	NA	CASSFPSTGEQYF	TGTGCCAGCAGTTTCCCTAGCACGGGCGAGCAGTACTTC
NA	TRBJ1-5	TRBV19	16	NA	CASSIVTGYSNQPQHF	TGTGCCAGTAGTATAGTGACAGGATATAGCAATCAGCCCCAGCATTTT
NA	TRBJ2-3	TRBV10-2	13	NA	CASSDDRADTQYF	TGCGCCAGCAGCGACGATCGGGCAGATACGCAGTATTTT
once	TRBJ2-5	TRBV11-3	15	TRBD1	CASSRGDRGGETQYF	TGTGCCAGCAGCAGGGGGGACAGGGGTGGAGAGACCCAGTACTTC
NA	TRBJ1-1	TRBV2	15	TRBD1	CASRALGTANTEAFF	TGTGCCAGCAGGGCACTTGGGACAGCGAACACTGAAGCTTTCTTT
NA	TRBJ2-2	TRBV4-2	18	NA	CASSQDVGGGGNTGELFF	TGTGCCAGCAGCCAAGACGTTGGGGGGGGCGGGAACACCGGGGAGCTGTTTTTT